Below are 20 T cell receptor beta chains sequenced from a single sample in a study of cytomegalovirus exposure and HLA in healthy donors. Primers for the PCR totalled 60 Vbeta and 13 Jbeta. TCRdb's copy holds only in-frame clones and misses some; the assay was immunoSEQ multiplex PCR. This table has about 110,000 clones, roughly 80% appearing once. Sequenced material: PBMCs. These receptors all come from a man between 25 and 39 years old in good health and CMV-seropositive.

CDR3 sequence: CASSEMMSVGNTIYF. DNA of the CDR3: TGTGCCAGCAGTGAAATGATGTCGGTTGGAAACACCATATATTTT. V is TRBV25-1 and J is TRBJ1-3; D unclear. Germline CDR1 reads MGHDK; CDR2 reads SYGVNS. The CDR3 runs to 15 residues. Trimming stripped 2 bases from V and 3 bases from J, with 11 bases between.

The rearrangement joins TRBV5-1 to TRBJ2-2, with a possible D match to TRBD2 (6 bases). V was shortened by 4 bases and J by 0 bases, with 10 bases between the two germline ends. CDR3 length equals 15 residues. Germline assignment: CDR1 SGHRS and CDR2 YFSETQ. Written as DNA, the CDR3 is TGCGCCAGCAGCCCGCGGGGAGCGAACACCGGGGAGCTGTTTTTT. Translated: CASSPRGANTGELFF.

J is TRBJ2-7 and V is TRBV5-6, with 10 positions matching TRBD1. This CDR3 comprises 15 residues. V shed 3 bases, J shed 3 bases, and the junction held 6 bases outside the gene matches. CDR1 is SGHDT, CDR2 YYEEEE, per germline. The CDR3 sequence: CASSSADRGNYEQYV. The CDR3, as DNA: TGTGCCAGCAGCTCCGCGGACAGGGGGAACTACGAGCAGTACGTC.

The chain's CDR3 is CASSSGQLYNSPLHF. DNA of the CDR3: TGTGCCAGCAGTTCAGGACAGCTCTATAATTCACCCCTCCACTTT. The chain carries TRBV6-6 and TRBJ1-6; the D gene is possibly TRBD1 (6 bases). V shed 4 bases and J shed 3 bases, with 10 bases lying between them. The germline CDR1 and CDR2 sequences are MNHNY and SVGAGI (reference sequence). This CDR3 is 15 amino acids long.

This chain connects TRBV6-1 to TRBJ2-7, with TRBD2 identical over 8 bases. The V gene end was trimmed by 7 bases and the J gene end by 1 base; junction bases not matched to a gene: 3. The germline CDR1 and CDR2 sequences are MNHNS and SASEGT. The CDR3 spans 13 residues. In nucleotides, the CDR3 is TGTGCCAGCACAATAGCGGGGTCCTACGAGCAGTACGTC. Translation gives CASTIAGSYEQYV.

This chain uses TRBV11-2 with TRBJ2-2, with 9 bases identical to TRBD2. This CDR3 is 16 amino acids long. Trimming took 2 bases from V and 5 from J; bases not matched to a gene: 6. The germline V gene encodes CDR1 SGHAT and CDR2 FQNNGV. This CDR3 reads CASSLIAGVATGELFF. In DNA, the CDR3 is TGTGCCAGCAGCTTAATAGCGGGAGTCGCGACCGGGGAGCTGTTTTTT. The full variable domain, in which reference TRBV11-2 and TRBJ2-2 provide the parts outside the CDR3, is EAGVAQSPRYKIIEKRQSVAFWCNPISGHATLYWYQQILGQGPKLLIQFQNNGVVDDSQLPKDRFSAERLKGVDSTLKIQPAKLEDSAVYLCASSLIAGVATGELFFGEGSRLTVL.

This chain connects TRBV7-9 to TRBJ2-5, with 7 bases matching TRBD2. The DNA matches TRBJ2-7 better at its end, which makes the J call doubtful. Germline V CDR1 and CDR2: SEHNR, FQNEAQ (reference sequence). The CDR3 sequence is 14 residues long. CDR3 DNA: TGTGCCAGCAGCCCCGATGGGGGGGGTTACGAGCAGTACTTC. Encoded protein: CASSPDGGGYEQYF.

The V call is TRBV5-4, the J call TRBJ1-2, with D maybe TRBD1 (5 bases). The germline V and J ends were trimmed by 0 bases and 8 bases, with 11 bases remaining between them. The germline V gene encodes CDR1 SGHNT and CDR2 YYREEE (reference sequence). The CDR3 length is 13 residues. CDR3 in DNA: TGTGCCAGCAGCTTGGACAGGTGGTTAGGCTACACCTTC. It yields the protein CASSLDRWLGYTF.

This clone was counted between two and nine times. This chain uses TRBV29-1 with TRBJ1-1, with D tentatively TRBD1 (5 bases). V was cut by 8 bases and J by 3 bases, with 13 bases left in between. The germline V gene has CDR1 SQVTM and CDR2 ANQGSEA. The CDR3 has 12 amino acids. CDR3 protein: CSYGHADTEAFF. The CDR3, as DNA: TGCAGCTACGGACACGCGGACACTGAAGCTTTCTTT. Combining the CDR3 with reference TRBV29-1 and TRBJ1-1 gives the whole variable domain SAVISQKPSRDICQRGTSLTIQCQVDSQVTMMFWYRQQPGQSLTLIATANQGSEATYESGFVIDKFPISRPNLTFSTLTVSNMSPEDSSIYLCSYGHADTEAFFGQGTRLTVV.

This sequence joins TRBV9 and TRBJ2-4, with D tentatively TRBD2 (6 bases). This CDR3 region has 17 residues. Germline CDR1 reads SGDLS; CDR2 reads YYNGEE. Trimming shortened V by 4 bases and J by 8 bases, and 25 bases separated the two germline ends. The CDR3 DNA is TGTGCCAGCAGCCCCAGAGGCCTTATGGACGGAGGGGACATTCAGTACTTC. This translates into CASSPRGLMDGGDIQYF.

V is TRBV6-4 and J is TRBJ2-2; possibly TRBD1 for D (6 bases). Germline lookup yields CDR1 MRHNA and CDR2 SNTAGT. The CDR3 is 13 residues long. The germline V and J ends were trimmed by 5 bases and 7 bases, with 11 bases remaining between them. The DNA of the CDR3 is TGTGCCAGCAGTAACAGGGCTGACGGGGAGCTGTTTTTT. Its protein product is CASSNRADGELFF.

Comments on this clone: At one end, the junction sequence differs from germline, possibly due to a read error. The chain links TRBV7-9 to TRBJ1-2, with 12 nucleotides matching TRBD1. The CDR3 sequence is 14 residues long. The germline V gene encodes CDR1 SEHNR and CDR2 FQNEAQ (reference sequence). CDR3 coding DNA: TGTTCCAGCAGCTCTTGGGACAGGGGGCAGGGCTACACCTTC. It encodes CSSSSWDRGQGYTF.

The V gene is TRBV7-9, the J gene TRBJ2-7, with 7 bases fitting TRBD2. V shed 5 bases, J shed 1 base, and the junction held 11 bases outside the gene matches. This CDR3 is 16 amino acids long. CDR1 and CDR2 (germline): SEHNR, FQNEAQ (reference sequence). The chain's CDR3 is CASSPTAGPSSYEQYV. CDR3 bases: TGTGCCAGCAGCCCAACAGCGGGGCCTTCTTCCTACGAGCAGTACGTC.

V and J are TRBV5-6 and TRBJ2-5; D is ambiguous. Germline assignment: CDR1 SGHDT and CDR2 YYEEEE. V was clipped by 4 bases and J by 2 bases, with 12 bases between them. The CDR3 runs to 14 residues. CDR3 in amino acids: CASSAESIQETQYF. The CDR3 nucleotides are TGTGCCAGCAGCGCTGAATCTATTCAAGAGACCCAGTACTTC.

The chain joins TRBV11-3 to TRBJ1-5; 7 positions match TRBD1. The CDR3 consists of 13 residues. Trimming took 5 bases from V and 5 from J; bases not matched to a gene: 3. Germline-derived CDR1 and CDR2 are SGHNT and YENEEA. CDR3 bases: TGTGCCAGCAGCACTGGACAGGATCAGCCCCAGCATTTT. Translation: CASSTGQDQPQHF.

CDR3 coding DNA: TGTGCCAGCAGGAGAACAGGGTTAGCTCAGCCCCAGCATTTT. This translates into CASRRTGLAQPQHF. V gene TRBV2 combines with J gene TRBJ1-5, with D possibly matching TRBD1 (6 bases). Germline-derived CDR1 and CDR2 are SNHLY and FYNNEI. The CDR3 is 14 residues long. V lost 6 bases to trimming and J lost 6 bases, with 15 bases between them.

V and J are TRBV5-6 and TRBJ2-7; D gene uncertain. The CDR3 loop spans 12 amino acids. From germline, CDR1 is SGHDT and CDR2 YYEEEE. Trimming removed 4 bases from V and 5 bases from J, with 10 bases in between. The DNA of the CDR3 is TGTGCCAGCAGCCGGTACGAGCACGAGCAGTACTTC. Encoded protein: CASSRYEHEQYF.

The chain carries TRBV4-1 and TRBJ2-5, with D maybe TRBD2 (5 bases). The CDR3 sequence is 15 residues long. The ends were cut back, 4 bases at V and 2 bases at J, with 14 bases in the middle. CDR1 and CDR2 from the germline V gene are MGHRA and YSYEKL. In nucleotides, the CDR3 is TGCGCCAGCAGCCGGATCAGCCGGGGACAAGAGACCCAGTACTTC. Protein sequence: CASSRISRGQETQYF.

In nucleotides, the CDR3 is TGTGCCAGCAGCTCGACAGTGAACACTGAAGCTTTCTTT. Its protein is CASSSTVNTEAFF. The J gene is TRBJ1-1, the V gene TRBV6-1; tentatively, D is TRBD1 (5 bases). V was pared by 6 bases and J by 0 bases, with 8 bases between. There are 13 residues in the CDR3. Germline V lookup: CDR1 MNHNS, CDR2 SASEGT.

The chain is built from TRBV5-1 and TRBJ2-4; 7 bases are shared with TRBD1. The germline gives CDR1 SGHRS, CDR2 YFSETQ. The V and J ends lost 2 bases and 6 bases, in that order; junction bases with no gene match: 8. The CDR3 contains 15 residues. This chain's CDR3 is CASSLRGAGGNIQYF. The CDR3 coding sequence is TGCGCCAGCAGCTTACGGGGTGCAGGGGGAAACATTCAGTACTTC.